Listed here are 6 T cell receptor beta chains from one sample, sequenced in a study of blood T cell repertoires in COVID-19. Produced via immunoSEQ multiplex PCR; TCRdb's table is partial and in-frame only. The sample lists approximately 230,000 clones, roughly 83% occurring once. Sequencing input: peripheral blood. These receptors were taken from an older man with acute or convalescent COVID-19.

The rearrangement joins TRBV27 to TRBJ1-2, with D possibly being TRBD1 (6 bases). Trimming left V 4 bases short and J 1 base short, with 19 bases between. This CDR3 region has 17 residues. Germline V lookup: CDR1 MNHEY, CDR2 SMNVEV (reference sequence). CDR3 DNA: TGTGCCAGCAGTTCTCTGCGAGGACAGTTTTATAACTATGGCTACACCTTC. Its protein is CASSSLRGQFYNYGYTF.

The genes are TRBV19 and TRBJ1-1; D call uncertain. The CDR3 runs to 17 residues. The germline V and J ends were trimmed by 4 bases and 6 bases, with 24 bases remaining between them. Germline CDR1 and CDR2: LNHDA and SQIVND (reference sequence). The CDR3 loop is CASSTRVGRETMAEAFF. The CDR3 DNA follows: TGTGCCAGTAGTACCCGGGTTGGGCGGGAAACTATGGCTGAAGCTTTCTTT.

The J gene is TRBJ1-2, the V gene TRBV7-9; D gene uncertain. V shed 2 bases and J shed 4 bases, with 17 bases lying between them. Germline CDR1 SEHNR, CDR2 FQNEAQ (reference sequence). This CDR3 has 16 residues. Here the CDR3 reads CASSLKEGSTSYGYTF. The CDR3 DNA follows: TGTGCCAGCAGCTTAAAGGAGGGTTCTACCTCCTATGGCTACACCTTC. Full variable domain (missing parts from reference TRBV7-9 and TRBJ1-2): DTGVSQNPRHKITKRGQNVTFRCDPISEHNRLYWYRQTLGQGPEFLTYFQNEAQLEKSRLLSDRFSAERPKGSFSTLEIQRTEQGDSAMYLCASSLKEGSTSYGYTFGSGTRLTVV.

The genes are TRBV19 and TRBJ2-7, with TRBD1 as a possible D gene (5 bases). Trimming took off 10 bases at V and 0 bases at J, with 13 bases between the two ends. This CDR3 has 13 amino acids. In germline, CDR1 is LNHDA, CDR2 SQIVND (reference sequence). The CDR3 bases are TGTGCCACCTCATCGACAGACTCCTACGAGCAGTACTTC. Protein: CATSSTDSYEQYF.

This sequence joins TRBV7-9 and TRBJ1-3, with D unclear. Trimming removed 1 base from V and 4 bases from J, with 11 bases in between. The CDR3 contains 15 residues. Germline V CDR1 and CDR2: SEHNR, FQNEAQ (reference sequence). CDR3 nucleotide sequence: TGTGCCAGCAGCTTAGGGGCTGTACGGGGAAACACCATATATTTT. It encodes CASSLGAVRGNTIYF.

This clone has more than one count but fewer than ten. This chain connects TRBV7-3 to TRBJ2-1, with 8 bases aligning to TRBD2. V trimming: 5 bases; J trimming: 6 bases; junction bases outside the gene matches: 9. Germline CDR1 is SGHTA and CDR2 is FQGTGA. CDR3 length: 15 residues. For the CDR3, the DNA is TGTGCCAGCAGCCCTCTAGCGGGCCTACTCAATGAGCAGTTCTTC. As protein: CASSPLAGLLNEQFF.